This T cell receptor beta chain was sequenced during a study of T cells in localized non-small cell lung cancer (dated by TCRdb to 2019 to 2021). Context from the whole study: The study analyzed T cell repertoires of hundreds of early-stage NSCLC patients, comparing tumors and uninvolved tumor-adjacent lungs. The cohort was made up of roughly 250 treatment-naive NSCLC patients whose localized lung tumors had been resected. NSCLC patients had a mean age of approximately 66 years, and more than 120 were male and about a hundred female. General findings and caveats noted by the study authors: Of the top 100 tumor clones, a median of roughly 56 were detected in paired uninvolved adjacent lung; about 28 were also among that lung's top 100. Because the study design was exploratory, TCR variables were selected using unadjusted p-values without false-discovery rate correction. The highest T cell clonality was observed in uninvolved tumor-adjacent lung, where clonality exceeded that of tumor, suggesting that antigenic responses were more focused in uninvolved tumor-adjacent lung. Multi-region tumor sequencing was not performed, so intratumor heterogeneity could not be excluded. Higher blood T cell density associated with longer overall survival, while higher adjacent-lung clonality associated with shorter survival.

The immunoSEQ Assay was used to sequence TCR beta CDR3 regions from DNA. The original pipeline was this. T cell density was computed as TCR beta template counts normalized to usable DNA estimated by amplifying housekeeping genes. The preseqR package was used to estimate richness by extrapolating to 400,000 templates for PBMC samples and to 120,000 templates for tissue samples. Clonality was taken to be one minus Pielou's evenness. Tissue-enriched TCRs were identified through differential abundance testing performed on productive amino-acid clonotypes, with a minimum total count of 5 and an alpha of 0.1. The Jaccard Index and the Morisita Overlap Index were used to measure how much the repertoires overlapped between compartments. GLIPH clustered TCR beta CDR3s with public tetramer-defined viral CDR3s; viral motifs required at least three viral sequences plus V-gene enrichment. As stored in TCRdb, this immuneACCESS dataset retains in-frame rearrangements with V and J assigned. A fraction of the clones does not appear; measured against another copy, unresolved V genes explain less than half of the discrepancy, and the remainder lacks a known reason. The DNA was the basis for D and trimming; V, J and clone size are from that table. This sample gives over 45,000 clones in total; approximately 80% of them show up just once. In total, the top ten clones hold roughly a sixth of the sample.

At diagnosis, peripheral blood, uninvolved tumor-adjacent lung and tumor were collected and were preserved as a mix of fresh-frozen and FFPE material. For TCR repertoire profiling, the blood samples were analyzed as peripheral blood mononuclear cells. For this clone: This clone's antigen is unknown. The sample holds no much larger clone one base away, and base qualities are not on file.

The sequences come from peripheral blood, collected before any cancer treatment. The origin of this receptor is a man aged 40-75 years with stage I squamous cell lung carcinoma.

The base sequence is TGTGCCAGCATAGGGAACTATGGCTACACCTTC. It translates to CASIGNYGYTF. The chain links TRBV6-5 with TRBJ1-2; the D gene lacks a confident call. V sheds 7 bases and J sheds 2 bases, leaving 5 bases between their ends. The CDR3 runs 11 residues from the cysteine to the phenylalanine. The CDR3 DNA has 33 bases and is translated from base 1. Via the germline V gene, CDR1 is MNHEY and CDR2 SVGAGI.